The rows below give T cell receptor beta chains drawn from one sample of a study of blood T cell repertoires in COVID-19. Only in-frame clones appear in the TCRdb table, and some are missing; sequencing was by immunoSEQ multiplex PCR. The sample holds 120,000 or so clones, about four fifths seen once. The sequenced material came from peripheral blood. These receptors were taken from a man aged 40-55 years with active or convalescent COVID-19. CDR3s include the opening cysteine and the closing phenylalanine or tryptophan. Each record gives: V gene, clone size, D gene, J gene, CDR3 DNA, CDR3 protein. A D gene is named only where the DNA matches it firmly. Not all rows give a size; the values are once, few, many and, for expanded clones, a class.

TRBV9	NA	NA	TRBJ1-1	TGTGCCAGCAGCAGAACCCAGGGGATGGACACTGAAGCTTTCTTT	CASSRTQGMDTEAFF
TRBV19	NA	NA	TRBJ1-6	TGTGCCACGGGCGGGGACCATTCACCCCTCCACTTT	CATGGDHSPLHF
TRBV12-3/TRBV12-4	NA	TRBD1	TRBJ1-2	TGTGCCAGCAGTCCCGGGACAGGGTTGGACACCTTC	CASSPGTGLDTF
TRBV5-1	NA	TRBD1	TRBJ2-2	TGCGCCAGCAGCGCCGGGACAGGTCCCGGGGAGCTGTTTTTT	CASSAGTGPGELFF
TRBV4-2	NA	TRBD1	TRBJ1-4	TGTGCCAGCAGCCAAGGATTGGGACAGGGGGCTGAAAAACTGTTTTTT	CASSQGLGQGAEKLFF
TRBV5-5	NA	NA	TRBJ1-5	TGTGCCAGCAGCTTGGGAATTAGTGGAGGGGACGCTCAGCCCCAGCATTTT	CASSLGISGGDAQPQHF
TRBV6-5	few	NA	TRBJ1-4	TGTGCCAGCTCCGTATCGGTCGCTAATGAAAAACTGTTTTTT	CASSVSVANEKLFF
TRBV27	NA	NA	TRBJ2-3	TGTGCCAGCGGGGGCAGGGTCTTACTCACAGATACGCAGTATTTT	CASGGRVLLTDTQYF
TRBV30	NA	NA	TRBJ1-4	TGTGCCTGGGGGGGGCAGCTGAATGAAAAACTGTTTTTT	CAWGGQLNEKLFF
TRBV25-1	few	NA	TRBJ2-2	TGTGCCAGCAGTGAATCCATACAGGTACTGAACACCGGGGAGCTGTTTTTT	CASSESIQVLNTGELFF
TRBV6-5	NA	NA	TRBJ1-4	TGTGCCAGCAGTACCCAGGACAGCTCTAATGAAAAACTGTTTTTT	CASSTQDSSNEKLFF
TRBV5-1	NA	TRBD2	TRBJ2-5	TGCGCCAGCAGCCCGGGGGGGAATATGGAGACCCAGTACTTC	CASSPGGNMETQYF
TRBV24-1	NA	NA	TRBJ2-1	TGTGCCACCAGTGATTTCGCTGGGGAGCCCTACAATGAGCAGTTCTTC	CATSDFAGEPYNEQFF
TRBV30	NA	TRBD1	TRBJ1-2	TGTGCCTGGAGTCGGGACAGGGCTAACTATGGCTACACCTTC	CAWSRDRANYGYTF
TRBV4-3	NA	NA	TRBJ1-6	TGCGCCAGCAGCCAAGATAGTAATTCACCCCTCCACTTT	CASSQDSNSPLHF
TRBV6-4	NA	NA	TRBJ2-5	TGTGCCAGCGGCCAGGGCAGGGGAGAGACCCAGTACTTC	CASGQGRGETQYF
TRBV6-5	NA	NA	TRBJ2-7	TGTGCCAGCAGTTACCAGCGGGCGTCCTACGAGCAGTACTTC	CASSYQRASYEQYF
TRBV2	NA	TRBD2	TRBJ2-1	TGTGCCAGCAGGGAGACTAGCGGGAATGGAAATGAGCAGTTCTTC	CASRETSGNGNEQFF
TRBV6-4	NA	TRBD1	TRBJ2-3	TGTGCCAGCAGTAAAACGACAGGGTCGGCAGATACGCAGTATTTT	CASSKTTGSADTQYF
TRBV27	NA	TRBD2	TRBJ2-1	TGTGCCAGCAGTTTGGATGCCCCGGGACTAGCGGGAGTCAATGAGCAGTTCTTC	CASSLDAPGLAGVNEQFF
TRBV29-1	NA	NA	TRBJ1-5	TGCAGCGTTGCACAGGGAGAACGCAATCAGCCCCAGCATTTT	CSVAQGERNQPQHF
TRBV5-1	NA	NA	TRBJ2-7	TGCGCCAGCAGCTCGCCCCCGGAGGGGCGCGGCGAGCAGTACTTC	CASSSPPEGRGEQYF
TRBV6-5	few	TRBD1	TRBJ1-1	TGTGCCAGCAGTCCGACAGGGGGCGGCACTGAAGCTTTCTTT	CASSPTGGGTEAFF
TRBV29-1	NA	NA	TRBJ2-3	TGCAGCGTTGATTTCGGGATGCCAGATACGCAGTATTTT	CSVDFGMPDTQYF
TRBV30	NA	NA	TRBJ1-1	TGTGCCTGGAGTGCACGACTAGGGGACACTGAAGCTTTCTTT	CAWSARLGDTEAFF
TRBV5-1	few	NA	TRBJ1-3	TGCGCCAGCAGCGCGGACAGTGGCTCTGGAAACACCATATATTTT	CASSADSGSGNTIYF
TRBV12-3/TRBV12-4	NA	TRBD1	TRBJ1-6	TGTGCCAGCAGTACTCAGGGGGCCCGGTCCCTCCACTTT	CASSTQGARSLHF
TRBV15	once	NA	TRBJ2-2	TGTGCCACCAGCAGAGACGCCCTCATTGAGGGGGAGCTGTTTTTT	CATSRDALIEGELFF
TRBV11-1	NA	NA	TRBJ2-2	TGTGCCAGCAGTTCTAGATTGACCGGGGAGCTGTTTTTT	CASSSRLTGELFF
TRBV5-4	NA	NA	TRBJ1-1	TGTGCCAGCAGCTTTGATCCAGGCCGCACTGAAGCTTTCTTT	CASSFDPGRTEAFF
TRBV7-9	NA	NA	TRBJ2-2	TGTGCCAGCAGCTTAGGAAGTAGCCTTAACACCGGGGAGCTGTTTTTT	CASSLGSSLNTGELFF
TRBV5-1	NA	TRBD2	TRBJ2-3	TGCGCCAGCAGCTTGGCTTATAGCGGGGGCGACCGGGATACGCAGTATTTT	CASSLAYSGGDRDTQYF
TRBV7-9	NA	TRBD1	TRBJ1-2	TGTGCCAGCAGCCGCCAAGGACAGGGGGCCTACGGCTACACCTTC	CASSRQGQGAYGYTF
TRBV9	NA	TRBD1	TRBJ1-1	TGTGCCAGCAGTCGCCATGACAGGGTAGAAAACATGAACACTGAAGCTTTCTTT	CASSRHDRVENMNTEAFF
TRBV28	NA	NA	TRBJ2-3	TGTGCCAGCAGTTTGACAGTCACAGATACGCAGTATTTT	CASSLTVTDTQYF
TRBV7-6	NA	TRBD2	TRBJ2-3	TGTGCCAGCAGCCCGTTGGGGACTAGGGGCCCAGATACGCAGTATTTT	CASSPLGTRGPDTQYF
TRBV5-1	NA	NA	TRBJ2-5	TGCGCCAGCAGCTCGGGACACCCCGCCGGGGAGACCCAGTACTTC	CASSSGHPAGETQYF